Following are 10 T cell receptor beta chains from one sample sequenced in a study of Ad26.COV2.S vaccination and SARS-CoV-2 variants. Treatment denoted: some 19 received Ad26.COV2.S at low or high dose, single or two shots; roughly five received placebo; per-sample allocation not given. Sampling occurred on day 63 after the first vaccine or placebo injection. Libraries were prepared by immunoSEQ multiplex PCR; TCRdb keeps only in-frame clonotypes and omits some of them. This table has 200,000 to 300,000 clones, approximately 88% appearing once. The sequencing used peripheral blood, collected in a trial of Ad26.COV2.S vaccine versus placebo. These receptors were collected from a person between 18 and 65 years old who received the Ad26.COV2.S COVID-19 vaccine or a placebo.

This sequence joins TRBV13 and TRBJ2-3; 9 bases line up with TRBD1. V gave up 5 bases and J gave up 1 base; unmatched junction bases: 4. The CDR3 is 15 residues long. Germline V gene lookup returns CDR1 PRHDT and CDR2 FYEKMQ (reference sequence). The CDR3 spells CASSRTGAGTDTQYF. In nucleotides, the CDR3 is TGTGCCAGCAGCCGGACAGGGGCGGGCACAGATACGCAGTATTTT.

This chain connects TRBV7-9 to TRBJ2-3; 7 nucleotides line up with TRBD2. CDR3 length equals 17 residues. The junction had 11 bases not matched to a gene; V was cut back by 3 bases and J by 2 bases. Germline lookup yields CDR1 SEHNR and CDR2 FQNEAQ (reference sequence). CDR3 DNA sequence: TGTGCCAGCAGCTTCCGACTAGCCCTCGTCGACACAGATACGCAGTATTTT. Protein sequence: CASSFRLALVDTDTQYF.

This clone has only one observation. J is TRBJ1-2 and V is TRBV28; D remains unclear. This CDR3 comprises 11 residues. The germline V gene has CDR1 MDHEN and CDR2 SYDVKM. V lost 6 bases and J 7 bases, leaving 9 bases between the germline ends. CDR3 residues: CASRLFGGYTF. The CDR3 DNA is TGTGCCAGCAGACTTTTCGGTGGCTACACCTTC.

Only one count was recorded for this clone. The V gene is TRBV19, the J gene TRBJ1-5; weak D call: TRBD1 (5 bases). Trimming removed 8 bases at V and 5 bases at J, with 19 bases between. Germline lookup yields CDR1 LNHDA and CDR2 SQIVND (reference sequence). This CDR3 region has 15 residues. CDR3 coding DNA: TGTGCCAGTTCGAGGGGATGGAAGACGCATCAGCCCCAGCATTTT. This gives the protein CASSRGWKTHQPQHF.

The J gene is TRBJ1-6, the V gene TRBV9, with unresolved D. Germline CDR1 reads SGDLS; CDR2 reads YYNGEE. Trimming left V 3 bases short and J 9 bases short, with 13 bases between. The CDR3 covers 14 residues. CDR3 loop: CASSAHSRGSPLHF. The CDR3 DNA sequence: TGTGCCAGCAGCGCCCACAGCAGAGGTTCACCCCTCCACTTT.

The V and J genes are TRBV5-6 and TRBJ1-4, with TRBD1 as a possible D gene (5 bases). V dropped 0 bases and J dropped 14 bases, with 11 bases sitting between them. There are 12 residues in the CDR3. The germline V gene encodes CDR1 SGHDT and CDR2 YYEEEE. CDR3: CASSLEEAGLFF. The DNA of the CDR3 is TGTGCCAGCAGCTTGGAGGAGGCAGGGCTGTTTTTT.

This sequence joins TRBV19 and TRBJ2-5; the D gene is possibly TRBD2 (6 bases). Deletions cut 2 bases from V and 1 base from J, with 11 bases between. The germline gives CDR1 LNHDA, CDR2 SQIVND (reference sequence). CDR3 length equals 15 residues. The CDR3 coding sequence is TGTGCCAGTAGTATACAGGGAGGATTCCAAGAGACCCAGTACTTC. It translates to CASSIQGGFQETQYF. The complete variable domain, with remaining parts taken from reference TRBV19 and TRBJ2-5, reads DGGITQSPKYLFRKEGQNVTLSCEQNLNHDAMYWYRQDPGQGLRLIYYSQIVNDFQKGDIAEGYSVSREKKESFPLTVTSAQKNPTAFYLCASSIQGGFQETQYFGPGTRLLVL.

The CDR3 is CASATGTSGYNEQFF. The CDR3 coding sequence is TGTGCCAGTGCAACCGGGACTAGCGGTTACAATGAGCAGTTCTTC. V is TRBV11-3 and J is TRBJ2-1, with 11 bases that match TRBD2. The CDR3 consists of 15 residues. V lost 9 bases, J lost 4 bases, and 8 bases stayed unmatched. Germline V lookup: CDR1 SGHNT, CDR2 YENEEA.

As concerns this clone: An end of the junction does not agree with germline; a read error may underlie this. The chain joins TRBV7-7 to TRBJ2-1, with D maybe TRBD1 (5 bases). The CDR3 is made up of 15 amino acids. The V gene's germline CDR1 is SSHAT and CDR2 FNYEAQ (reference sequence). The CDR3 is CASSLGTGPLDEQFF. CDR3 bases: TGTGCTAGCAGCTTAGGTACAGGCCCTTTAGATGAGCAGTTCTTC.

V is TRBV11-2 and J is TRBJ2-1; D gene ambiguous. CDR1 and CDR2 (germline): SGHAT, FQNNGV. The CDR3 length is 15 residues. The germline V and J ends were trimmed by 1 base and 1 base, with 8 bases remaining between them. The CDR3 nucleotides read TGTGCCAGCAGCTTAGGCACTATTTCCTACAATGAGCAGTTCTTC. It encodes CASSLGTISYNEQFF.